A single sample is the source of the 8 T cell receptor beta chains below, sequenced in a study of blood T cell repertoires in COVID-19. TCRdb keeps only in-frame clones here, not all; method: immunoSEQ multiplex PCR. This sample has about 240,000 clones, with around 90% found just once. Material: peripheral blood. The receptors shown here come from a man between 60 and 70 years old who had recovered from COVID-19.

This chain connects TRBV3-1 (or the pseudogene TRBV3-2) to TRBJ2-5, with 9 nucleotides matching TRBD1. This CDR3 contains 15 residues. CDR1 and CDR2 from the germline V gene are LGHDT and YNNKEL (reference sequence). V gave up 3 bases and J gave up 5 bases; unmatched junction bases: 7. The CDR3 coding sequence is TGTGCCAGCAGCCAGGCTCGACAGGGGGGGGAGACCCAGTACTTC. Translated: CASSQARQGGETQYF.

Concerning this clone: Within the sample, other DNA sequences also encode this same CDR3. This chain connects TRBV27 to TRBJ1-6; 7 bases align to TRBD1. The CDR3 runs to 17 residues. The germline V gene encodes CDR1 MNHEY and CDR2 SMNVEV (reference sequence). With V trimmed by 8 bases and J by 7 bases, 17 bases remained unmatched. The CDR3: CASSLLRDSEGNSPLHF. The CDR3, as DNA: TGTGCCAGCTCACTTTTGAGGGACAGCGAGGGAAATTCACCCCTCCACTTT.

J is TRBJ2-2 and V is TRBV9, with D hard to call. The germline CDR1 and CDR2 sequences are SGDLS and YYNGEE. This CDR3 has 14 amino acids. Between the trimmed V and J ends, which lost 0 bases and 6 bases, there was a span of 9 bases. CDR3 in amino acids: CASSVDSRAGELFF. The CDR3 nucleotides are TGTGCCAGCAGCGTAGATAGCCGCGCCGGGGAGCTGTTTTTT.

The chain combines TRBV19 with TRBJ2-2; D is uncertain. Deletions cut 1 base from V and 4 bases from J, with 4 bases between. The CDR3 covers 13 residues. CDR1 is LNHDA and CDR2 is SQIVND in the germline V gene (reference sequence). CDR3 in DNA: TGTGCCAGTAGTATAGCTGTCACCGGGGAGCTGTTTTTT. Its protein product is CASSIAVTGELFF.

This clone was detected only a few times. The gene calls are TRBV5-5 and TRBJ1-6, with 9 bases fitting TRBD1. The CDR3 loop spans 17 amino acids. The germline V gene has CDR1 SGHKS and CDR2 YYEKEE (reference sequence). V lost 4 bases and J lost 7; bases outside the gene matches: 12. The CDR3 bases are TGTGCCAGCAGCACGCCGACAGGGGGAAATAGCAATTCACCCCTCCACTTT. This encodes CASSTPTGGNSNSPLHF.

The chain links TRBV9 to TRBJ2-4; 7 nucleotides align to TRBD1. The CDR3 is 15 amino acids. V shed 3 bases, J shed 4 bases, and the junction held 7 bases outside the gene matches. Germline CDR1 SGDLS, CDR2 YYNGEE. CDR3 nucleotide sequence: TGTGCCAGCAGCGCCCGAGGGGACAGAAAAAACATTCAGTACTTC. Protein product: CASSARGDRKNIQYF.

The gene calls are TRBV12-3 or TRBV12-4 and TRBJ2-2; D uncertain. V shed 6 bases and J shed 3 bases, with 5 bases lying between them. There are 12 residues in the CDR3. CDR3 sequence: CASSLYTGELFF. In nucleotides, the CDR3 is TGTGCCAGCAGCCTATACACCGGGGAGCTGTTTTTT.

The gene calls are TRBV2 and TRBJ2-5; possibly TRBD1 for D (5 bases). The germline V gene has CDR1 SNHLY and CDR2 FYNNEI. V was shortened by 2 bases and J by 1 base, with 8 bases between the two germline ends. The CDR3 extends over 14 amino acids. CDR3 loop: CASSESQAQETQYF. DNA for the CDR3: TGTGCCAGCAGTGAATCACAGGCCCAAGAGACCCAGTACTTC.